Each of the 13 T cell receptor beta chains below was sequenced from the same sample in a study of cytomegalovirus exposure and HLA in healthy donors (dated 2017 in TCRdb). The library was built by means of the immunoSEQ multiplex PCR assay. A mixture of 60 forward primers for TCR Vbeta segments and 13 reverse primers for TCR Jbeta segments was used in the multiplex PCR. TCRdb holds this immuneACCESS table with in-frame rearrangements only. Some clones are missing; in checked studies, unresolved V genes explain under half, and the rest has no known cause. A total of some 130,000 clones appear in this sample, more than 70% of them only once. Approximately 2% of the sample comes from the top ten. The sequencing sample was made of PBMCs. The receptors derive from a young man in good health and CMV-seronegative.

This chain's CDR3 is CASSPDLLNYEQYF. In DNA, the CDR3 is TGTGCCAGCAGCCCGGACTTGCTCAACTACGAGCAGTACTTC. This rearrangement joins TRBV5-4 to TRBJ2-7, with TRBD2 as a possible D gene (5 bases). Trimming removed 4 bases from V and 3 bases from J, with 14 bases in between. The CDR3 consists of 14 residues. Germline CDR1 and CDR2: SGHNT and YYREEE (reference sequence).

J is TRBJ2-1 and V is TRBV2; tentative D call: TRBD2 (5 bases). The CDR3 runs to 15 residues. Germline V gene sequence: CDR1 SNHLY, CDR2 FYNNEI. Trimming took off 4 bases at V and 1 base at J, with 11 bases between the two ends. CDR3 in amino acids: CASSGELASYNEQFF. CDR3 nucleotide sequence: TGTGCCAGCAGTGGGGAGCTAGCTTCCTACAATGAGCAGTTCTTC.

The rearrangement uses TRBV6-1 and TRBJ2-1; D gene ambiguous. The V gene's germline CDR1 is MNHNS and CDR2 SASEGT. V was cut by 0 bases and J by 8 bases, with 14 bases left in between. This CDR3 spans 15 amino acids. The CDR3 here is CASSEARFIPYEQFF. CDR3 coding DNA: TGTGCCAGCAGTGAAGCGCGGTTTATTCCGTATGAGCAGTTCTTC.

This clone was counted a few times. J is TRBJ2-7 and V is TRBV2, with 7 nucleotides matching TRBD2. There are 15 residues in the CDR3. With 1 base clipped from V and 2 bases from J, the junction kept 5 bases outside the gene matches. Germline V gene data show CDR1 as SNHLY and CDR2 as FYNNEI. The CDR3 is CASSEGGSRTYEQYF. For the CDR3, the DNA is TGTGCCAGCAGTGAAGGCGGGAGCAGGACCTACGAGCAGTACTTC.

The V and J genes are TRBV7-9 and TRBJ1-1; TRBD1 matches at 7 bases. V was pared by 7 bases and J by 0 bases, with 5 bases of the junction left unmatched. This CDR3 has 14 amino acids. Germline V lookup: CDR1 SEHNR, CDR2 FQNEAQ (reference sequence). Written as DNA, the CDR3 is TGTGCCAGCACCCCGGGACAGTTGAACACTGAAGCTTTCTTT. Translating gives CASTPGQLNTEAFF.

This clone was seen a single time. The CDR3 nucleotides are TGTGCCAGTAGTATTCTAGCGGGAGGGGACGAGCAGTTCTTC. Translated, it gives CASSILAGGDEQFF. This sequence joins TRBV19 and TRBJ2-1; 12 bases are a match to TRBD2. The germline V gene encodes CDR1 LNHDA and CDR2 SQIVND (reference sequence). CDR3 length equals 14 residues. V trimming: 3 bases; J trimming: 10 bases; junction bases outside the gene matches: 4.

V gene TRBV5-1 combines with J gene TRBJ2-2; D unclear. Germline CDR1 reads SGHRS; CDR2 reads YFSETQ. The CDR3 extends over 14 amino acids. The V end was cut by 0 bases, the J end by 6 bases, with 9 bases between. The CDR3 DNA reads TGCGCCAGCAGCTTGGCCCCGCTATCCGGGGAGCTGTTTTTT. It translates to CASSLAPLSGELFF.

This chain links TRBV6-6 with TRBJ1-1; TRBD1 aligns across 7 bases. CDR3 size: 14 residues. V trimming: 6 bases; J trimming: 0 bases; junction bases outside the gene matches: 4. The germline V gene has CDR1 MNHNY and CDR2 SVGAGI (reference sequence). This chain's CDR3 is CASSSGQVNTEAFF. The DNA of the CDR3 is TGTGCCAGCAGCTCAGGACAGGTGAACACTGAAGCTTTCTTT.

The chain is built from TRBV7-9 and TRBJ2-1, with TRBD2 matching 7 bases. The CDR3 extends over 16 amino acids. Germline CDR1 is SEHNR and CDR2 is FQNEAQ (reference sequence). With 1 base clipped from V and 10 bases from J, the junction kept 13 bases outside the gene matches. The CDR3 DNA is TGTGCCAGCAGCTTAGAAGGCCGTGGGAGGGCCTGGGAGCAGTTCTTC. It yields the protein CASSLEGRGRAWEQFF.

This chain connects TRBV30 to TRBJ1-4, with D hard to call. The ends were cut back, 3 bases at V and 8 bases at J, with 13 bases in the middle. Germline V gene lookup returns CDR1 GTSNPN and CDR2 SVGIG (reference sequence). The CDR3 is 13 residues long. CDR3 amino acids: CAWSHGIIEKLFF. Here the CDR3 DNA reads TGTGCCTGGAGCCACGGGATCATCGAAAAACTGTTTTTT.

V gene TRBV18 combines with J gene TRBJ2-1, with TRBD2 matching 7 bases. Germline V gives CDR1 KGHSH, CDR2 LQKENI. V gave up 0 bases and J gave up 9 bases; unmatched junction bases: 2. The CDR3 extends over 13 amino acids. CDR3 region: CASSPPGEGEQFF. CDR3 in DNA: TGTGCCAGCTCACCACCCGGGGAGGGTGAGCAGTTCTTC.

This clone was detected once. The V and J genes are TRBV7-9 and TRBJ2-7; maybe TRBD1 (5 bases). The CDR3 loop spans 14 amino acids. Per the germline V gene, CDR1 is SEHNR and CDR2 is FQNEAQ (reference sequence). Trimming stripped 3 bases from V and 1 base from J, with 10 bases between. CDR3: CASSLLGLSYEQYF. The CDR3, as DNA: TGTGCCAGCAGCTTGCTGGGGCTTTCCTACGAGCAGTACTTC.

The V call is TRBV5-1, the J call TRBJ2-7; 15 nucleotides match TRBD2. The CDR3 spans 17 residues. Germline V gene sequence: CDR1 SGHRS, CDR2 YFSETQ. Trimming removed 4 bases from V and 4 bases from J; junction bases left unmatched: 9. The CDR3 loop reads CASSIGLAGGPSYEQYF. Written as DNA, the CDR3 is TGCGCCAGCAGCATCGGACTAGCGGGAGGGCCTAGTTACGAGCAGTACTTC.